The T cell receptor (beta chain) under discussion was sequenced for a study of blood T cell repertoires in COVID-19. On the study more broadly: Sources were T cells, B-cell-depleted T cells, or PBMCs; the material itself was cDNA or gDNA.

Here immunoSEQ multiplex PCR was the method, and the copy in TCRdb shows in-frame clones only, minus some. The repertoire holds 90,000 to 120,000 clones, around 82% seen once, with approximately 4% in the top ten. The germline CDR1 and CDR2 sequences are LGHDT and YNNKEL (reference sequence). After removal of 4 bases from V and 5 bases from J, the junction contained 8 bases not matched to a gene. The CDR3 contains 15 residues. The chain uses TRBV3-1 (or the pseudogene TRBV3-2) and TRBJ2-5, with 9 nucleotides matching TRBD1. The receptor comes from a human donor in a cohort sampled during active COVID-19. Sequencing was done on a sample of peripheral blood. The CDR3 reads CASSRTGVVRETQYF. For the CDR3, the DNA is TGTGCCAGCAGCCGGACAGGGGTGGTTCGGGAGACCCAGTACTTC.